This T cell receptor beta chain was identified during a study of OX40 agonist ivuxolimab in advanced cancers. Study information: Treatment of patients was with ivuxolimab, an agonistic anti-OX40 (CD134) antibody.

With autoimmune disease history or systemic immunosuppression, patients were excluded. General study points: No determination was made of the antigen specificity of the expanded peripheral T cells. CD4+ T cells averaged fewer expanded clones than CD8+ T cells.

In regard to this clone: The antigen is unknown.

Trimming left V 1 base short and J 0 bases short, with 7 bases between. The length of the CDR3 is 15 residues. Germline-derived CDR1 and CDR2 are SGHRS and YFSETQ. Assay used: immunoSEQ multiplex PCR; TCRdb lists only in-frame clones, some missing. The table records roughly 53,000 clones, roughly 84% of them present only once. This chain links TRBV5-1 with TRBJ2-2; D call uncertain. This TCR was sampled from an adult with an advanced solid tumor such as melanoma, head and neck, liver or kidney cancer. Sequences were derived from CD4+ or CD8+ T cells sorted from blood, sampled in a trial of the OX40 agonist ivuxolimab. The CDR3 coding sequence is TGCGCCAGCAGCTTGCCGGATTCGAACACCGGGGAGCTGTTTTTT. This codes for CASSLPDSNTGELFF.